This T cell receptor (beta chain) comes out of a study of cytomegalovirus exposure and HLA in healthy donors. About the research overall: The study's early data release held some 85 million unique TCRs from HLA-typed donors. Findings and limits, study-wide: When presence/absence was analysed, sequencing depth was taken to be roughly uniform across donors.

The V end lost 4 bases, the J end lost 3 bases, and 10 bases lay between the germline ends. The CDR3 extends over 13 amino acids. Germline V CDR1 and CDR2: GTSNPN, SVGIG (reference sequence). On this clone itself: Its antigen is not identified.

The primer mix had 60 Vbeta and 13 Jbeta primers. Profiling relied on immunoSEQ multiplex PCR, and the TCRdb table lists in-frame clones only, not all of them. The sample records about 170,000 clones, roughly 80% being singletons. The sample was PBMCs. The TCR originated in a woman between 45 and 60 years old in good health and CMV-seropositive. The chain recombines TRBV30 with TRBJ1-5; TRBD1 is a possible D gene (5 bases). This CDR3 is CAWTQGFNQPQHF. In DNA, the CDR3 is TGTGCCTGGACCCAGGGCTTCAATCAGCCCCAGCATTTT. Full variable domain (outside the CDR3, taken from reference TRBV30 and TRBJ1-5): SQTIHQWPATLVQPVGSPLSLECTVEGTSNPNLYWYRQAAGRGLQLLFYSVGIGQISSEVPQNLSASRPQDRQFILSSKKLLLSDSGFYLCAWTQGFNQPQHFGDGTRLSIL.